This TCR beta chain comes out of a study of a mutant IDH1 vaccine in newly diagnosed glioma. Study summary: At weeks 1, 3, 5, 7, 11, 15, 19 and 23, patients received a vaccination, eight in all. Earlier therapy was either radiotherapy, temozolomide, or both, and most got both. Averaging approximately 40 years of age, treated patients were approximately 62% male and approximately 38% female.

Documented time point: week 23, last vaccination. The investigators gave 300 ug of mutant IDH1 20-mer peptide in each vaccine dose, together with topical imiquimod. Whole-study findings and limits: Pseudoprogression showed no apparent link to changes in top peripheral T cell clonotypes.

CDR3 length: 13 amino acids. V was cut by 4 bases and J by 3 bases, with 6 bases left in between. The germline V gene has CDR1 MNHEY and CDR2 SMNVEV (reference sequence). Data came from immunoSEQ multiplex PCR; TCRdb stores just in-frame clones and leaves some out. The table records roughly 51,000 clones, about three quarters of them present only once. Points on this clone: Its matching antigen is unknown.

This sequence originates from a woman aged 40 to 50 with glioma. Some clones in this sample may be carry-over from other donors' samples. The chain couples TRBV27 to TRBJ1-4; D unresolved. The sample was PBMCs, taken from a glioma patient whose treatment included an IDH1 peptide vaccine. The CDR3, as DNA: TGTGCCAGCAGTTCCCCCCCTAATGAAAAACTGTTTTTT. Translating it yields CASSSPPNEKLFF.